Shown below are 32 T cell receptor beta chains from a single sample sequenced in a study of blood T cell repertoires in COVID-19. Profiled with immunoSEQ multiplex PCR; TCRdb holds only in-frame clones, not every one. The repertoire holds around 470,000 clones, with less than 95% as singletons. The specimen sequenced was PBMCs or T cells enriched from blood (not recorded which). These receptors were obtained from a man aged 18-30 years who had recovered from COVID-19.

The chain joins TRBV30 to TRBJ1-5; 8 nucleotides match TRBD1. The CDR3 has 14 amino acids. Trimming at V came to 0 bases and at J to 8 bases, leaving 6 bases not matched to a gene. Germline CDR1 reads GTSNPN; CDR2 reads SVGIG (reference sequence). The CDR3 spells CAWSVGAGGKPQHF. CDR3 DNA sequence: TGTGCCTGGAGTGTGGGGGCAGGGGGCAAGCCCCAGCATTTT.

The J gene is TRBJ1-1, the V gene TRBV5-4, with D perhaps TRBD1 (5 bases). V was trimmed by 5 bases and J by 0 bases, leaving 8 bases between them. The germline CDR1 and CDR2 sequences are SGHNT and YYREEE (reference sequence). The CDR3 runs to 13 residues. The CDR3: CASRPQVNTEAFF. DNA of the CDR3: TGTGCCAGCAGACCACAGGTGAACACTGAAGCTTTCTTT.

The chain has TRBV9 and TRBJ1-2, with 10 nucleotides matching TRBD1. J was trimmed by 4 bases and V by 2 bases; bases with no gene match: 8. The germline CDR1 and CDR2 sequences are SGDLS and YYNGEE. This CDR3 spans 16 amino acids. Here the CDR3 DNA reads TGTGCCAGCAGCGTCCTGGGACAGGGGTCGGGCTATGGCTACACCTTC. The encoded protein is CASSVLGQGSGYGYTF.

This chain links TRBV7-3 with TRBJ1-1; tentative D call: TRBD1 (5 bases). Germline CDR1 and CDR2: SGHTA and FQGTGA. This CDR3 has 15 amino acids. V was clipped by 5 bases and J by 11 bases, with 24 bases between them. The CDR3: CASSQIGGGIGVAFF. CDR3 bases: TGTGCCAGCAGCCAAATCGGCGGGGGGATCGGTGTGGCTTTCTTT. The variable domain in full, completed from reference TRBV7-3 and TRBJ1-1, reads GAGVSQTPSNKVTEKGKYVELRCDPISGHTALYWYRQSLGQGPEFLIYFQGTGAADDSGLPNDRFFAVRPEGSVSTLKIQRTERGDSAVYLCASSQIGGGIGVAFFGQGTRLTVV.

This chain joins TRBV27 and TRBJ1-5, with 7 bases aligning to TRBD1. Trimming took 0 bases from V and 1 from J; bases not matched to a gene: 0. The CDR3 has 15 amino acids. The germline V gene has CDR1 MNHEY and CDR2 SMNVEV (reference sequence). The CDR3 protein is CASSLSGGSNQPQHF. CDR3 sequence (DNA): TGTGCCAGCAGTTTATCAGGGGGCAGCAATCAGCCCCAGCATTTT.

The chain carries TRBV27 and TRBJ2-7; TRBD1 might be the D (6 bases). This CDR3 has 14 amino acids. V was cut by 6 bases and J by 6 bases, with 18 bases left in between. The germline gives CDR1 MNHEY, CDR2 SMNVEV (reference sequence). The CDR3 loop is CASRPGVRYGEQYF. The CDR3, as DNA: TGTGCCAGCAGACCAGGGGTCCGGTACGGCGAGCAGTACTTC.

This clone was recorded only once. This sequence joins TRBV28 and TRBJ2-7, with TRBD2 identical over 9 bases. The CDR3 is made up of 14 amino acids. Trimming took 11 bases from V and 9 from J; bases not matched to a gene: 17. Germline assignment: CDR1 MDHEN and CDR2 SYDVKM. The CDR3, as DNA: TGTGCCTCCAGCACTAGCGGGTCCCTACGAGGGCAGTACTTC. Its translation is CASSTSGSLRGQYF.

This clone was recorded only once. The V and J genes are TRBV7-8 and TRBJ1-5; 7 bases agree with TRBD1. J gave up 5 bases and V 3 bases, and 4 bases lay outside the gene matches. The CDR3 runs 14 residues. In germline, CDR1 is SGHVS, CDR2 FQNEAQ. CDR3 sequence: CASSFQGGHQPQHF. CDR3 DNA sequence: TGTGCCAGCAGCTTCCAAGGGGGCCATCAGCCCCAGCATTTT.

In regard to this clone: Other nucleotide sequences from this sample produce the same CDR3. This sequence joins TRBV9 and TRBJ1-2, with no clear D. V lost 2 bases and J 5 bases, leaving 7 bases between the germline ends. This CDR3 has 12 residues. Germline CDR1 SGDLS, CDR2 YYNGEE. CDR3 sequence reads: CASSVEGYGYTF. As DNA, the CDR3 is TGTGCCAGCAGCGTTGAGGGTTATGGCTACACCTTC.

The chain combines TRBV28 with TRBJ1-4; D is undetermined. V lost 4 bases and J lost 5, with 11 bases in between. Per the germline V gene, CDR1 is MDHEN and CDR2 is SYDVKM. This CDR3 spans 14 amino acids. CDR3 coding DNA: TGTGCCAGCAGTTCTGACAATTCCAATGAAAAACTGTTTTTT. Translated: CASSSDNSNEKLFF.

The chain couples TRBV18 to TRBJ1-2; D is perhaps TRBD1 (6 bases). The V end was cut by 3 bases, the J end by 7 bases, with 15 bases between. Per the germline V gene, CDR1 is KGHSH and CDR2 is LQKENI. This CDR3 has 14 residues. The CDR3 here is CASSPGTNFGGYTF. The DNA for the CDR3 is TGTGCCAGCTCACCCGGGACAAACTTCGGTGGCTACACCTTC.

The J gene is TRBJ1-5, the V gene TRBV29-1, with 7 bases matching TRBD1. The CDR3 totals 13 residues. Germline V CDR1 and CDR2: SQVTM, ANQGSEA. The J segment lost 4 bases and the V segment lost 5 bases, leaving 5 bases of the junction unmatched. CDR3 protein: CSVRDSWNQPQHF. CDR3 DNA: TGCAGCGTTCGGGACAGCTGGAATCAGCCCCAGCATTTT. The entire variable domain, with the rest obtained from reference TRBV29-1 and TRBJ1-5, is as follows: SAVISQKPSRDICQRGTSLTIQCQVDSQVTMMFWYRQQPGQSLTLIATANQGSEATYESGFVIDKFPISRPNLTFSTLTVSNMSPEDSSIYLCSVRDSWNQPQHFGDGTRLSIL.

The chain carries TRBV19 and TRBJ2-2, with a weak D call TRBD1 (6 bases). CDR3 size: 13 residues. Germline CDR1 reads LNHDA; CDR2 reads SQIVND (reference sequence). Trimming stripped 10 bases from V and 0 bases from J, with 9 bases between. CDR3 DNA sequence: TGTGCCATGGGGGCCCCGAACACCGGGGAGCTGTTTTTT. It yields the protein CAMGAPNTGELFF.

This clone has just one count. This chain joins TRBV7-9 and TRBJ1-2; 12 bases align to TRBD1. The length of the CDR3 is 15 residues. Per the germline V gene, CDR1 is SEHNR and CDR2 is FQNEAQ (reference sequence). V was pared by 5 bases and J by 2 bases, with 3 bases of the junction left unmatched. CDR3 DNA: TGTGCCAGCAGCACGGGACAGGGGGCCAACTATGGCTACACCTTC. It codes for CASSTGQGANYGYTF.

The genes are TRBV13 and TRBJ1-5, with D possibly being TRBD1 (5 bases). The CDR3 length is 13 residues. Germline-derived CDR1 and CDR2 are PRHDT and FYEKMQ (reference sequence). V gave up 3 bases and J gave up 8 bases, with 11 bases separating them. In DNA form, the CDR3 reads TGTGCCAGCAGCTTTGGGGGGGGAGAGCCCCAGCATTTT. It is translated as CASSFGGGEPQHF.

The chain recombines TRBV29-1 with TRBJ1-2, with D hard to call. Germline loops: CDR1 SQVTM, CDR2 ANQGSEA. Trimming took off 7 bases at V and 7 bases at J, with 13 bases between the two ends. There are 11 residues in the CDR3. In DNA, the CDR3 is TGCAGCGCCCCAGTACGGGGTGGCTACACCTTC. Translating gives CSAPVRGGYTF. The variable domain in full, with the rest retrieved from reference TRBV29-1 and TRBJ1-2, is SAVISQKPSRDICQRGTSLTIQCQVDSQVTMMFWYRQQPGQSLTLIATANQGSEATYESGFVIDKFPISRPNLTFSTLTVSNMSPEDSSIYLCSAPVRGGYTFGSGTRLTVV.

The chain uses TRBV18 and TRBJ1-2; D is possibly TRBD1 (6 bases). This CDR3 region has 13 residues. Deletions cut 4 bases from V and 6 bases from J, with 12 bases between. Germline V gives CDR1 KGHSH, CDR2 LQKENI. CDR3 nucleotides: TGTGCCAGCTCACGGACAGACGAGAATGGCTACACCTTC. Translated, it gives CASSRTDENGYTF.

The CDR3 reads CASSTWDFVNEKLFF. The CDR3 DNA reads TGTGCCAGCAGCACCTGGGACTTTGTTAATGAAAAACTGTTTTTT. The chain carries TRBV7-9 and TRBJ1-4, with D possibly matching TRBD1 (5 bases). The CDR3 runs 15 residues. Between the trimmed V and J ends, which lost 5 bases and 4 bases, there was a span of 14 bases. The germline V gene encodes CDR1 SEHNR and CDR2 FQNEAQ (reference sequence).

The V call is TRBV11-3, the J call TRBJ1-4; D is possibly TRBD1 (5 bases). The germline CDR1 and CDR2 sequences are SGHNT and YENEEA. This CDR3 has 15 residues. The V gene lost 5 bases and the J gene lost 8 bases, with 18 bases spanning the gap. CDR3 residues: CASSGRGAFQEKLFF. The CDR3 DNA follows: TGTGCCAGCAGCGGGCGCGGGGCTTTTCAGGAAAAACTGTTTTTT.

The chain employs TRBV11-2 and TRBJ1-2; D gene unclear. Trimming cost V 5 bases and J 4 bases, with 11 bases left between them. The CDR3 has 13 amino acids. Germline values: CDR1 SGHAT, CDR2 FQNNGV. The CDR3 is CASSSPGVYGYTF. The CDR3 region has the DNA TGTGCCAGCAGCAGTCCAGGCGTCTATGGCTACACCTTC.

The V call is TRBV2, the J call TRBJ1-3, with a tentative D call TRBD1 (6 bases). Trimming left V 3 bases short and J 4 bases short, with 16 bases between. Germline lookup yields CDR1 SNHLY and CDR2 FYNNEI. CDR3 length equals 16 residues. In DNA, the CDR3 is TGTGCCAGCAGTGACGACAGGACCTCCGTGGGAAACACCATATATTTT. It yields the protein CASSDDRTSVGNTIYF.

V and J are TRBV2 and TRBJ2-1; 8 bases agree with TRBD1. CDR3 length: 14 residues. CDR1 and CDR2 from the germline V gene are SNHLY and FYNNEI. The V and J ends lost 3 bases and 4 bases, in that order; junction bases with no gene match: 2. CDR3 sequence reads: CASSDWTGYNEQFF. CDR3 coding DNA: TGTGCCAGCAGTGACTGGACAGGGTACAATGAGCAGTTCTTC.

This chain joins TRBV7-9 and TRBJ2-5; TRBD1 might be the D (6 bases). The CDR3 totals 19 residues. V shed 11 bases and J shed 3 bases, with 34 bases lying between them. Per germline, CDR1 SEHNR and CDR2 FQNEAQ (reference sequence). The CDR3 loop is CAASGTLLNRATGKETQYF. CDR3 DNA: TGTGCCGCCTCCGGGACACTTTTGAACCGGGCGACGGGTAAAGAGACCCAGTACTTC. The complete variable domain, with remaining parts taken from reference TRBV7-9 and TRBJ2-5, reads DTGVSQNPRHKITKRGQNVTFRCDPISEHNRLYWYRQTLGQGPEFLTYFQNEAQLEKSRLLSDRFSAERPKGSFSTLEIQRTEQGDSAMYLCAASGTLLNRATGKETQYFGPGTRLLVL.

V usage is TRBV9 and J usage is TRBJ1-1; D might be TRBD1 (5 bases). This CDR3 is built from 15 residues. CDR1 is SGDLS, CDR2 YYNGEE, per germline. V was shortened by 1 base and J by 1 base, with 11 bases between the two germline ends. CDR3 in amino acids: CASSVQGSRNTEAFF. The CDR3 nucleotides read TGTGCCAGCAGCGTACAGGGTTCGAGGAACACTGAAGCTTTCTTT.

J is TRBJ2-7 and V is TRBV19, with 10 nucleotides matching TRBD2. V lost 8 bases, J lost 1 base, and 11 bases stayed unmatched. The germline gives CDR1 LNHDA, CDR2 SQIVND (reference sequence). The CDR3 extends over 16 amino acids. This CDR3 is CASGPGLAGESYEQYF. Here the CDR3 DNA reads TGTGCCAGTGGCCCCGGGCTAGCGGGAGAGTCCTACGAGCAGTACTTC.

The chain combines TRBV5-4 with TRBJ1-1; 12 nucleotides match TRBD1. This CDR3 spans 20 amino acids. The germline V gene encodes CDR1 SGHNT and CDR2 YYREEE (reference sequence). The junction had 22 bases not matched to a gene; V was cut back by 5 bases and J by 5 bases. CDR3 coding DNA: TGTGCCAGCAGGGACAAAACGGGACAGGGGGCGCCGGGAGGGGGTACTGAAGCTTTCTTT. Residues: CASRDKTGQGAPGGGTEAFF.

The rearrangement links TRBV28 to TRBJ2-7; 14 bases fit TRBD2. CDR1 and CDR2 (germline): MDHEN, SYDVKM. This CDR3 is 16 amino acids long. Germline trimming cut 6 bases from V and 3 bases from J; bases unmatched to any gene: 7. This CDR3 is CASRPGTSGSFYEQYF. CDR3 nucleotide sequence: TGTGCCAGCAGGCCAGGGACTAGCGGGAGCTTCTACGAGCAGTACTTC.

The chain is built from TRBV3-1 (or the pseudogene TRBV3-2) and TRBJ1-6, with 8 bases lining up with TRBD1. J lost 5 bases, V lost 3 bases, and 9 bases had no gene match. Germline V lookup: CDR1 LGHDT, CDR2 YNNKEL (reference sequence). The length of the CDR3 is 17 residues. The CDR3 sequence: CASSHQTGGLDNSPLHF. In DNA, the CDR3 is TGTGCCAGCAGCCACCAAACAGGGGGTCTAGATAATTCACCCCTCCACTTT.

This clone has a single count. The chain has TRBV7-3 and TRBJ2-2; no reliable D call. This CDR3 comprises 13 residues. Trimming stripped 2 bases from V and 7 bases from J, with 8 bases between. Germline V gives CDR1 SGHTA, CDR2 FQGTGA. The CDR3 here is CASSLEAHGELFF. The DNA of the CDR3 is TGTGCCAGCAGCTTAGAAGCGCACGGGGAGCTGTTTTTT.

This clone came up once. V usage is TRBV2 and J usage is TRBJ2-2, with D possibly TRBD2 on 5 matching bases. V gave up 6 bases and J gave up 6 bases, with 17 bases separating them. The germline V gene encodes CDR1 SNHLY and CDR2 FYNNEI. CDR3 length equals 15 residues. CDR3 sequence: CASSELGGRAGELFF. The CDR3 DNA follows: TGTGCCAGCAGCGAACTAGGAGGACGCGCCGGGGAGCTGTTTTTT.

The rearrangement joins TRBV10-3 to TRBJ1-2, with D unresolved. There are 14 residues in the CDR3. Trimming removed 3 bases from V and 4 bases from J, with 12 bases in between. Germline V lookup: CDR1 ENHRY, CDR2 SYGVKD. CDR3 coding DNA: TGTGCCATCAGTGACAGGCAGGAGGGCTATGGCTACACCTTC. As protein: CAISDRQEGYGYTF.

V and J are TRBV5-1 and TRBJ1-5; D gene uncertain. V dropped 0 bases and J dropped 0 bases, with 10 bases sitting between them. The CDR3 length is 16 residues. Germline values: CDR1 SGHRS, CDR2 YFSETQ. CDR3 loop: CASSLGEGASNQPQHF. DNA of the CDR3: TGCGCCAGCAGCTTGGGGGAGGGTGCTAGCAATCAGCCCCAGCATTTT. The full variable domain, rest sourced from reference TRBV5-1 and TRBJ1-5, is KAGVTQTPRYLIKTRGQQVTLSCSPISGHRSVSWYQQTPGQGLQFLFEYFSETQRNKGNFPGRFSGRQFSNSRSEMNVSTLELGDSALYLCASSLGEGASNQPQHFGDGTRLSIL.